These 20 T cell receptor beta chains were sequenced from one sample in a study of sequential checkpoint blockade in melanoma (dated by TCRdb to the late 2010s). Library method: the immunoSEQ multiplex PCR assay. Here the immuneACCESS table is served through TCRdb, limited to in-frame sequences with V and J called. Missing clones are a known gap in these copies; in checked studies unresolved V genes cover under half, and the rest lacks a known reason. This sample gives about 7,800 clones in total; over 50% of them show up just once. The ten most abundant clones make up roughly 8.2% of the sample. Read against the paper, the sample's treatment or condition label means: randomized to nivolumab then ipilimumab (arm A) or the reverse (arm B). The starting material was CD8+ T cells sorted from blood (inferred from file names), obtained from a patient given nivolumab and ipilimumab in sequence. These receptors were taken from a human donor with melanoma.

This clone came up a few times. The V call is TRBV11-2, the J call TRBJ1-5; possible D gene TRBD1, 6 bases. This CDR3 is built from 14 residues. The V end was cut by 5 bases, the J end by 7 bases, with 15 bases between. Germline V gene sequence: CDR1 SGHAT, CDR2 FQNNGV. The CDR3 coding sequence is TGTGCCAGCAGCATTGGACAGAAAGAACAGCCCCAGCATTTT. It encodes CASSIGQKEQPQHF.

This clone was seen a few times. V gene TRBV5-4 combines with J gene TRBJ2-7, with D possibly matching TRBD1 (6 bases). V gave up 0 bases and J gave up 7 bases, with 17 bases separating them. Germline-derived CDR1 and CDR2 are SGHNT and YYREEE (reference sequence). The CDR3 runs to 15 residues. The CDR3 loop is CASSLGWGDTGEQYF. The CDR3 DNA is TGTGCCAGCAGCTTGGGTTGGGGAGATACAGGGGAGCAGTACTTC.

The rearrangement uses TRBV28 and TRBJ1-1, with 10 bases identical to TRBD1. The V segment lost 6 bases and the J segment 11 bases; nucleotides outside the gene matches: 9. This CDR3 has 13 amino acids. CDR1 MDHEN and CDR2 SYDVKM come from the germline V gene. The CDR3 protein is CASRTGTGVGAFF. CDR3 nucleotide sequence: TGTGCCAGCAGGACGGGGACAGGGGTCGGCGCTTTCTTT.

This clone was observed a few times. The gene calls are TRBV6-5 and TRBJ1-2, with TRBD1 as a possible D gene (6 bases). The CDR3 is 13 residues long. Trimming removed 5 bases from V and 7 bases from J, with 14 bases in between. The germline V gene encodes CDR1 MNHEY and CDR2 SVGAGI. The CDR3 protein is CASSKRGTPGYTF. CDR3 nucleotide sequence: TGTGCCAGCAGTAAACGAGGGACACCTGGCTACACCTTC.

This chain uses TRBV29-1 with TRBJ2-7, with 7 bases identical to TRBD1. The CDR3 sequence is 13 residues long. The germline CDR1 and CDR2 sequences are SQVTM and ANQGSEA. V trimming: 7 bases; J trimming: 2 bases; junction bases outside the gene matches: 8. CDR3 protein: CSATGTDTYEQYF. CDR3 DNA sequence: TGCAGCGCTACCGGGACAGATACCTACGAGCAGTACTTC.

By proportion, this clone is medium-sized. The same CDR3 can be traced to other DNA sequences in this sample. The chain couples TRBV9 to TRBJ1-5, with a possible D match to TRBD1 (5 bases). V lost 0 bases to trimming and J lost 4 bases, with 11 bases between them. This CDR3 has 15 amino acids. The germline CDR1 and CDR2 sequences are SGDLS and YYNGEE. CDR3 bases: TGTGCCAGCAGCGTAGATGCGGGACCGAATCAGCCCCAGCATTTT. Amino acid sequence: CASSVDAGPNQPQHF.

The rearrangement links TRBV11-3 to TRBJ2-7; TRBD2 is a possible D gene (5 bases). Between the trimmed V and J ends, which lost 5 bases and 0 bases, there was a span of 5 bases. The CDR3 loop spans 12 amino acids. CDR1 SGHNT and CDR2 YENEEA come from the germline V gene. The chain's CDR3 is CASSRDSYEQYF. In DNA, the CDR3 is TGTGCCAGCAGCCGGGACTCCTACGAGCAGTACTTC.

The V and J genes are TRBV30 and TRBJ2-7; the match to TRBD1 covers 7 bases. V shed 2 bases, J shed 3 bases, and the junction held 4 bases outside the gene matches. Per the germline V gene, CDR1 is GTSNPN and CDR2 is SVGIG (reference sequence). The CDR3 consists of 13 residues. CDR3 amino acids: CAWSFGTDYEQYF. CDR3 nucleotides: TGTGCCTGGAGTTTTGGGACAGACTACGAGCAGTACTTC.

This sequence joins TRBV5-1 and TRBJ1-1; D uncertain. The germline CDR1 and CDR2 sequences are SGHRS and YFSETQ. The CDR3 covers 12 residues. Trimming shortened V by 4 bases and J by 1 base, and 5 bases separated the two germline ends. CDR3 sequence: CASSTGNTEAFF. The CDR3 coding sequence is TGCGCCAGCAGCACTGGGAACACTGAAGCTTTCTTT. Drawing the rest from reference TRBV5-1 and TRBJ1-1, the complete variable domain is KAGVTQTPRYLIKTRGQQVTLSCSPISGHRSVSWYQQTPGQGLQFLFEYFSETQRNKGNFPGRFSGRQFSNSRSEMNVSTLELGDSALYLCASSTGNTEAFFGQGTRLTVV.

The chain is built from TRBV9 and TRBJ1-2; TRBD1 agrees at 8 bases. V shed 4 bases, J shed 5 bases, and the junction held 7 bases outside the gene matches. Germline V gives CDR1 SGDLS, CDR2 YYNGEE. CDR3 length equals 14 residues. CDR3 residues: CASSTTGVGYGYTF. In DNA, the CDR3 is TGTGCCAGCAGCACGACAGGGGTGGGATATGGCTACACCTTC.

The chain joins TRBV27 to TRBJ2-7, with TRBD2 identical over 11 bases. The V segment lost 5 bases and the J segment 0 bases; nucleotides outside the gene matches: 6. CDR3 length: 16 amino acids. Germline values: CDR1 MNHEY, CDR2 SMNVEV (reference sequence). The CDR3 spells CASSAASGRFSYEQYF. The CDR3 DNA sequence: TGTGCCAGCAGTGCGGCTAGCGGGAGGTTCTCCTACGAGCAGTACTTC.

CDR3 sequence: CASSLQGSYEQYF. For the CDR3, the DNA is TGTGCCAGCAGTTTGCAGGGTTCCTACGAGCAGTACTTC. The chain links TRBV27 to TRBJ2-7; D possibly corresponds to TRBD1 (5 bases). This CDR3 is built from 13 residues. Per the germline V gene, CDR1 is MNHEY and CDR2 is SMNVEV (reference sequence). V was shortened by 3 bases and J by 1 base, with 7 bases between the two germline ends.

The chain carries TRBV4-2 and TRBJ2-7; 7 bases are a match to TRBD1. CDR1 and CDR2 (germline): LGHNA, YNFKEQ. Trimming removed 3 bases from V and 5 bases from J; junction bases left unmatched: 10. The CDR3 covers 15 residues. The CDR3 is CASSQLETGLDEQYF. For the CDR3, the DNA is TGTGCCAGCAGCCAGTTAGAGACAGGGTTAGACGAGCAGTACTTC.

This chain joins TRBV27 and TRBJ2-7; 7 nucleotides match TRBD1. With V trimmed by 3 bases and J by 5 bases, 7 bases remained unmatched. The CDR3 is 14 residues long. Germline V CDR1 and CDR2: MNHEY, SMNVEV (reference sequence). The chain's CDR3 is CASSFGDSRNEQYF. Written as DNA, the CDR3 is TGTGCCAGCAGTTTTGGGGACAGTCGAAACGAGCAGTACTTC.

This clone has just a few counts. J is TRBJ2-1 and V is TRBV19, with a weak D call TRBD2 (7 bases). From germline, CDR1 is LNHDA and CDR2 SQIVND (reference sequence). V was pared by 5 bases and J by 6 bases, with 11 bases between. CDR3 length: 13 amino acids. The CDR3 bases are TGTGCCAGTAGTCATAGGGGGGGCAATGAGCAGTTCTTC. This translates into CASSHRGGNEQFF.

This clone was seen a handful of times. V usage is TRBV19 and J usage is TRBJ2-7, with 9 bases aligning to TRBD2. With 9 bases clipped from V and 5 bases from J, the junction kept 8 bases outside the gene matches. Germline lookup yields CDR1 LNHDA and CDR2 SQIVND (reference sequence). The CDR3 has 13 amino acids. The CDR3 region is CASGLSGRNEQYF. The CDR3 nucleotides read TGTGCCAGCGGGCTTAGCGGGAGAAACGAGCAGTACTTC.

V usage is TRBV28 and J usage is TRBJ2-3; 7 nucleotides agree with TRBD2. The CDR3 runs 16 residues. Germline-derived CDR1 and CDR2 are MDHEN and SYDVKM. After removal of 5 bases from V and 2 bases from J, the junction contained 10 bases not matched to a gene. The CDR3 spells CASSPRASGATDTQYF. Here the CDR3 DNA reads TGTGCCAGCAGTCCCCGTGCCAGCGGGGCCACAGATACGCAGTATTTT.

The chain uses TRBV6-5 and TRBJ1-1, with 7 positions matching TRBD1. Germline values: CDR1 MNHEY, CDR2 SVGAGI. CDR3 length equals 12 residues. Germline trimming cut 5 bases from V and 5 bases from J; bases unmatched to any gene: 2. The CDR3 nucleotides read TGTGCCAGCAGTCGACAGGGTACTGAAGCTTTCTTT. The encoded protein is CASSRQGTEAFF.

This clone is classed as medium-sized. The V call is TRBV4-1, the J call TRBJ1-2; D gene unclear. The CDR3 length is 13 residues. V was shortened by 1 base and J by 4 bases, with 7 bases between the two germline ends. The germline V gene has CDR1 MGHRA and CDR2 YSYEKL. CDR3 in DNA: TGCGCCAGCAGCCAAGGAGGTCTCTATGGCTACACCTTC. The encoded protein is CASSQGGLYGYTF.

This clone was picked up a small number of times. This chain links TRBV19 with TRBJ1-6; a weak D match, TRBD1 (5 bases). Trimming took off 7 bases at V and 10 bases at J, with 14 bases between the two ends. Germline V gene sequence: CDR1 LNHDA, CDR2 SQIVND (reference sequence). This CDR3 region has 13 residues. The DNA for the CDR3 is TGTGCCAGTAAGGTTCAGGGTTCGTCACCCCTCCACTTT. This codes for CASKVQGSSPLHF.